This T cell receptor (beta chain) was recovered during a study of T-cell memory formation after mild COVID-19. About the research overall: Largely, TCR clusters stayed within a single donor. Study-wide results and limits: Some responding clones appeared in pre-infection memory, suggesting cross-reactive memory joined. Clones that got smaller from day 15 to 85 had even CD4/CD8, while clones growing later tipped toward CD4+.

Constant-segment primers were used for 5'RACE, and the resulting TCR alpha and TCR beta cDNA libraries carried sample barcodes and UMIs. TCRdb reprocessed the 5' RACE reads with MiXCR, giving one entry per CDR3 protein. The sample holds over 120,000 distinct CDR3 sequences, about 19% seen once. The sample holds a few counts of this clonotype. Its antigen is currently unknown. The CDR3 totals 17 residues. The V segment lost 4 bases and the J segment 7 bases; nucleotides outside the gene matches: 17. The germline CDR1 and CDR2 sequences are SQVTM and ANQGSEA. The V and J genes are TRBV29-1 and TRBJ2-1; 9 nucleotides align to TRBD2. Material for sequencing was PBMCs or a T cell subset sorted from them (not recorded which). This clonotype originated in an adult woman who had mild COVID-19 (a few samples of this study predate the infection). Cell type and time point are not known. Written as DNA, the CDR3 is TGCAGCGTTGTCCATATAGCGGGAGCGAGAGGTGGGAATGAGCAGTTCTTC. Amino acids: CSVVHIAGARGGNEQFF.